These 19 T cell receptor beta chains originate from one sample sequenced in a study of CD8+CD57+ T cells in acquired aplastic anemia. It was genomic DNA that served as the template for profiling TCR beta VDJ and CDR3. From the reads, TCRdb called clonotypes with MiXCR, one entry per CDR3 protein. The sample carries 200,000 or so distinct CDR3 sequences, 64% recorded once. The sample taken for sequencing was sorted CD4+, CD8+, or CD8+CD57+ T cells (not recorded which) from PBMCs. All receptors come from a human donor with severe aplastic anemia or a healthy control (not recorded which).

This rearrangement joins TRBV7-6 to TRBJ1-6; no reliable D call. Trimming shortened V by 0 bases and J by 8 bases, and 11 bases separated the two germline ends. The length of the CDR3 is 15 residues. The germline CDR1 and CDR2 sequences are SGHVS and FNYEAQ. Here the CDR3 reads CASSLAAGGHSPLHF. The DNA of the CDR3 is TGTGCCAGCAGCTTAGCAGCGGGTGGGCATTCACCCCTCCACTTT. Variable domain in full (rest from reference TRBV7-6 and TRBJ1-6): GAGVSQSPRYKVTKRGQDVALRCDPISGHVSLYWYRQALGQGPEFLTYFNYEAQQDKSGLPNDRFSAERPEGSISTLTIQRTEQRDSAMYRCASSLAAGGHSPLHFGNGTRLTVT.

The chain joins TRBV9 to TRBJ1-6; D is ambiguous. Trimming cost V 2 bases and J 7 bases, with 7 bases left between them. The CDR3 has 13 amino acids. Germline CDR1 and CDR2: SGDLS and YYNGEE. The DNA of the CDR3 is TGTGCCAGCAGCGTGAGAGAAAATTCACCCCTCCACTTT. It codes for CASSVRENSPLHF.

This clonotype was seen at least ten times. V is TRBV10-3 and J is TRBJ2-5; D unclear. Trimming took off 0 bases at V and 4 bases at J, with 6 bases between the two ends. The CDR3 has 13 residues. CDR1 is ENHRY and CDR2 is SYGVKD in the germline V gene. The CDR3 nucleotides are TGTGCCATCAGTGAGTCTTTCGGAGAGACCCAGTACTTC. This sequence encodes CAISESFGETQYF.

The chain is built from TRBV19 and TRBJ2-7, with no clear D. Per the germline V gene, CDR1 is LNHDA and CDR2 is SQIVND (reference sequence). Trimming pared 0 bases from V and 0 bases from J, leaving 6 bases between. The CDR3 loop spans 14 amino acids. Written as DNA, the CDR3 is TGTGCCAGTAGTATAGACGTACGCTCCTACGAGCAGTACTTC. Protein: CASSIDVRSYEQYF.

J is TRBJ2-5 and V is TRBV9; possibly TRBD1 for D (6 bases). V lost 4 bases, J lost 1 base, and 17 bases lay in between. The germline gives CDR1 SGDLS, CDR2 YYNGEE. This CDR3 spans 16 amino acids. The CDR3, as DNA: TGTGCCAGCAGCTTGGGGGACATTGGAACCCAAGAGACCCAGTACTTC. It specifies CASSLGDIGTQETQYF. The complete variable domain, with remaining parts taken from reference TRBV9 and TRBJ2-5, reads DSGVTQTPKHLITATGQRVTLRCSPRSGDLSVYWYQQSLDQGLQFLIQYYNGEERAKGNILERFSAQQFPDLHSELNLSSLELGDSALYFCASSLGDIGTQETQYFGPGTRLLVL.

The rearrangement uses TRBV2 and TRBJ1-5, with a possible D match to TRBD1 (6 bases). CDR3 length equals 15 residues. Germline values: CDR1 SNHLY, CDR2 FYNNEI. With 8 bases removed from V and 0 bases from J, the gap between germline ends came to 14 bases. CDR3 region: CASALTGYSNQPQHF. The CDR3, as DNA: TGTGCCAGCGCCCTAACAGGGTATAGCAATCAGCCCCAGCATTTT.

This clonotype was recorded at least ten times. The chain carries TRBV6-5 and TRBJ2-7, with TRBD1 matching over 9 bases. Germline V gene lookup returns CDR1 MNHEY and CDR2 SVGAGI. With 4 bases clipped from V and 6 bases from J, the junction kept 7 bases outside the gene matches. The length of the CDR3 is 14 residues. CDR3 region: CASSSGTGPSEQYF. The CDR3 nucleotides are TGTGCCAGCAGTTCCGGGACAGGGCCCTCCGAGCAGTACTTC.

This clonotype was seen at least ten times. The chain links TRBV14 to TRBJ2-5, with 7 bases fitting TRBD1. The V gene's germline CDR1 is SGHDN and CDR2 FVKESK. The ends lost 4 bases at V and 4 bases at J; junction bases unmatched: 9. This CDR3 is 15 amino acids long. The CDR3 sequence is CASSPRDSRGETQYF. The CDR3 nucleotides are TGTGCCAGCAGCCCCCGGGACAGTCGAGGAGAGACCCAGTACTTC. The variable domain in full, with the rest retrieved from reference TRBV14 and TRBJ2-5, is EAGVTQFPSHSVIEKGQTVTLRCDPISGHDNLYWYRRVMGKEIKFLLHFVKESKQDESGMPNNRFLAERTGGTYSTLKVQPAELEDSGVYFCASSPRDSRGETQYFGPGTRLLVL.

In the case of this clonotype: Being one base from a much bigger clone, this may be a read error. DNA of the CDR3: TGTGCCAGCTCACTAGAGGGACAGCCCGCAGGAAACGCCATATATTTT. Translating gives CASSLEGQPAGNAIYF. This chain links TRBV25-1 with TRBJ1-3, with TRBD1 matching 7 bases. The CDR3 spans 16 residues. The germline V gene has CDR1 MGHDK and CDR2 SYGVNS.

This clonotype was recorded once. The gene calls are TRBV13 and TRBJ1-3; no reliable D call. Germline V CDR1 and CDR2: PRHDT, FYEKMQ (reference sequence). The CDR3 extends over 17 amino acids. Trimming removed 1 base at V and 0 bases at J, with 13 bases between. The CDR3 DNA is TGTGCCAGCAGCTTAGTAGTTAGCAGGAGCTCTGGAAACACCATATATTTT. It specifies CASSLVVSRSSGNTIYF.

CDR3 DNA: TGTGCCAGCAGCCACGACAGTTACGAGCAGTACTTC. As protein: CASSHDSYEQYF. This chain links TRBV7-9 with TRBJ2-7, with D possibly matching TRBD1 (5 bases). The CDR3 runs to 12 residues. V lost 5 bases to trimming and J lost 4 bases, with 9 bases between them. CDR1 is SEHNR, CDR2 FQNEAQ, per germline (reference sequence).

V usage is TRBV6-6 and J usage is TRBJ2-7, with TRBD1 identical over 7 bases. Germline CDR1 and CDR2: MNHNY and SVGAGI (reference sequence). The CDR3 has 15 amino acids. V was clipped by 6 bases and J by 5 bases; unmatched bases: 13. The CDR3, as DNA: TGTGCCAGCAGCGAGCCAGACAGGGTTCGGCACGAGCAGTACTTC. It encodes CASSEPDRVRHEQYF.

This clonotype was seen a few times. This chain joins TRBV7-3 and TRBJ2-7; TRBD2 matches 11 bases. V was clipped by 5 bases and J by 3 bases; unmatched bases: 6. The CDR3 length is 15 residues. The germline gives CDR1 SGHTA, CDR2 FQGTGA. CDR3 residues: CASSPLAGVGYEQYF. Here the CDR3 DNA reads TGTGCCAGCAGCCCACTAGCGGGGGTCGGCTACGAGCAGTACTTC.

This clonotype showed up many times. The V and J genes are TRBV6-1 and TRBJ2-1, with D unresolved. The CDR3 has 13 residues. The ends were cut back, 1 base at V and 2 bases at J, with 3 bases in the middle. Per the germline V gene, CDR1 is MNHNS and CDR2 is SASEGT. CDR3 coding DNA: TGTGCCAGCAGTGAAGAGACCTACAATGAGCAGTTCTTC. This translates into CASSEETYNEQFF.

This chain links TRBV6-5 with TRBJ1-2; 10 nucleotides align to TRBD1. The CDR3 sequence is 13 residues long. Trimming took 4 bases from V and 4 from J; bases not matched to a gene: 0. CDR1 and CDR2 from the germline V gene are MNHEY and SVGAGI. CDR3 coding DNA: TGTGCCAGCAGTTGGACAGGGGGCTATGGCTACACCTTC. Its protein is CASSWTGGYGYTF.

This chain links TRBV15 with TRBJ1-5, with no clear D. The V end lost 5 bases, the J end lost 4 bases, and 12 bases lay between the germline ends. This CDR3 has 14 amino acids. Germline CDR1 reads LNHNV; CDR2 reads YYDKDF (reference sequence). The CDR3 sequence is CATSGQGMNQPQHF. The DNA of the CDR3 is TGTGCCACCAGCGGCCAAGGCATGAATCAGCCCCAGCATTTT.

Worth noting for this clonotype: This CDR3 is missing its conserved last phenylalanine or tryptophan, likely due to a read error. CDR3 in amino acids: CASSLRLAGFQGTQYL. In nucleotides, the CDR3 is TGCGCCAGCAGCTTGAGACTAGCGGGGTTCCAAGGGACCCAGTACCTC. The rearrangement joins TRBV5-1 to TRBJ2-5; TRBD2 matches 11 bases. The germline gives CDR1 SGHRS, CDR2 YFSETQ. This CDR3 has 16 residues.

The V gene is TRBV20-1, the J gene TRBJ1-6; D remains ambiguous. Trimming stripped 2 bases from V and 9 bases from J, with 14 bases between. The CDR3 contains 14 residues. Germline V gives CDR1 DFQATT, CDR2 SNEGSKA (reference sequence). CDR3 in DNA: TGCAGTGCTAGAAGACTGGGGTCGGGTTCACCCCTCCACTTT. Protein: CSARRLGSGSPLHF.

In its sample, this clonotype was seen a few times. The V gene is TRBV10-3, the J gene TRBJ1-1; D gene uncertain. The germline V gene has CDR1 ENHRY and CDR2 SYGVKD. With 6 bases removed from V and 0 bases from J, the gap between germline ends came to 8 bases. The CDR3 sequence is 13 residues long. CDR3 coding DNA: TGTGCCATCAGACAGAAAATGAACACTGAAGCTTTCTTT. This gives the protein CAIRQKMNTEAFF.